Detailed here is one T cell receptor beta chain. Its antigen is currently not known. Base quality data are lacking; no much larger clone is found one base away. The data were taken from a study of vaccination and CD4 T cells after COVID-19 (dated 2022 in TCRdb). Notes on the research overall: Convalescent patients had a positive SARS-CoV-2 result on nasal swab PCR, and of these patients, fewer than ten had mild disease and one had severe disease. Six males and four females were included in the convalescent cohort, with two Hispanic individuals, seven Caucasians, two Asians and one multiracial person represented. Post-COVID blood samples were collected from convalescent patients a median of around 96 days after diagnosis, with a range of roughly 30 to 161 days. As controls, cultures received a CEFX viral epitope pool (the positive control), an HIV-1 Nef peptide pool (the negative control), or no peptide at all. Post-vaccine blood samples were obtained a median of around 74 days after the second vaccine dose, with a range of roughly 12 to 250 days. Participants received two doses of either the Pfizer-BioNTech BNT162b2 vaccine (n=8) or the Moderna mRNA-1273 vaccine (n=2). The spike-specific CD4+ TCR repertoire was compared before and after mRNA vaccination in approximately ten COVID-19 convalescent patients and a handful of infection-naive healthy vaccine recipients. Culture stimuli were overlapping spike peptide pools from SARS-CoV-2 and from the common cold coronaviruses HCoV-NL63, HCoV-OC43 and HCoV-229E. On the study overall, not on this receptor specifically: In convalescent patients, nearly all vaccine-specific clones (304 of 307) were found to be mono-reactive for SARS-CoV-2 spike rather than cross-reactive with common cold coronaviruses. The number of convalescent patients in the study was relatively small, and the study did not examine early timepoints following natural infection. The median number of SARS-CoV-2-reactive clonotypes rose from fewer than 25 after infection to 38 after vaccination, but the change was not significant. Among convalescent patients, a median about 87% of the SARS-CoV-2-reactive clones seen after vaccination appeared only after vaccination, which suggests priming specific to the vaccine.

Germline trimming amounts to 5 bases on V and 5 bases on J, with 7 as the count of junction bases outside the gene matches. CDR1 and CDR2, per the germline V gene, are SGHTA and FQGNSA. The CDR3 holds 16 amino acids from the cysteine to the phenylalanine. Only the CDR3 DNA is retained, 48 bases long and in frame from the first base. The treatment or condition tag for this specimen amounts to: roughly 10-day PBMC culture with coronavirus spike peptide pools or control peptides (ViraFEST assay). To expand antigen-specific T cells with peptide pools and then pick out the expanded clonotypes through TCR sequencing, the study relied on the ViraFEST assay. Positive SARS-CoV-2 PCR tests in the convalescent patients dated from March to December 2020, before Alpha, Beta and Delta variants emerged in the United States. Roughly 2.1 million PBMCs per well were cultured in IMDM with approximately 5.2% human AB serum and 8 to 10 IU/ml IL-2, plus 10 ug/ml peptide pools. On days 3 and 7, half of the culture medium was replaced with fresh IL-2-containing medium. After 10 days of culture, CD4+ T cells were isolated by negative selection with the EasySep CD4+ T cell isolation kit. Ficoll-Paque Plus gradient centrifugation was used to isolate PBMCs from whole blood, and the isolated PBMCs were then either used fresh or cryopreserved at -140C. In general, triplicate wells were set up for every culture condition.

The method behind the library was PCR. At the Johns Hopkins FTIC core, DNA from the cultured CD4+ T cells underwent TCR sequencing with the Oncomine TCR Beta short-read assay. The QIAamp micro DNA kit was used to extract genomic DNA from the cultured CD4+ T cells. Oncomine TCR Beta libraries from cultured CD4+ T cells were pooled using unique dual indexes and sequenced on an Illumina iSeq 100. The source study handled its data this way. Non-productive sequences were filtered out, and CDR3s that did not start with C, did not end with F or W, or were shorter than 7 amino acids were discarded. Antigen-specific clonotypes were identified with the MANAFEST web application by comparing peptide-stimulated wells with reference and other culture wells. Positive clones required FDR below 0.05, an odds ratio above 5, and productive frequency above 0.1% in at least two of three replicate wells. A clonotype counted as cross-reactive if it showed significant expansion both in the SARS-CoV-2 spike wells and in at least one common cold coronavirus spike condition. Levenshtein distances (stringdist) and unrooted phylogenetic trees (ape) in R version 3.6.1 were used to assess CDR3 homology. In-frame beta chains were kept once TCRdb had trimmed the public reads at Q25 with fastp and called clones with MiXCR. Under each unique CDR3 protein, matching rows form one entry showing the most common genes and DNA. TCRdb's processing, not the study's, gives the V and J calls here. Here the sample has approximately 19,000 distinct CDR3 sequences; just over 60% occur a single time. Of the sample, around 8% falls within the top ten clones.

Input material: CD4+ T cells from blood, cultured in vitro. The receptor's source is a human donor who had recovered from COVID-19. The chain was built from TRBV7-2 and TRBJ2-2; 11 central nucleotides agree with TRBD1. The sequenced DNA is TGTGCCAGCAGCCCCCGCGGGACAGGGGGGACCGGGGAGCTGTTTTTT. It is translated as CASSPRGTGGTGELFF.